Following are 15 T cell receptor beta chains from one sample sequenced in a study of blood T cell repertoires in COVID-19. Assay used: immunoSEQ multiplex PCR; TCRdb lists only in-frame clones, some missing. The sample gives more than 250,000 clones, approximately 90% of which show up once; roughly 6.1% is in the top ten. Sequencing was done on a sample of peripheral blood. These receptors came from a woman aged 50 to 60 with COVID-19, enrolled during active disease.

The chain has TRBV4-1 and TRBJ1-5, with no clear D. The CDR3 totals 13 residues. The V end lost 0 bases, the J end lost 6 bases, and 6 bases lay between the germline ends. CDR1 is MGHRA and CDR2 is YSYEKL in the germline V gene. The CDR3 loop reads CASSQDPFQPQHF. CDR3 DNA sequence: TGCGCCAGCAGCCAAGATCCCTTTCAGCCCCAGCATTTT.

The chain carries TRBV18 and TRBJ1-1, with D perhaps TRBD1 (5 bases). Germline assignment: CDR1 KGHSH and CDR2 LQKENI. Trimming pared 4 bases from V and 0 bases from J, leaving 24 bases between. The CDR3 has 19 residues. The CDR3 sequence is CASSRVRSGRDRMNTEAFF. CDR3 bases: TGTGCCAGCTCACGAGTACGAAGTGGGCGGGACCGCATGAACACTGAAGCTTTCTTT.

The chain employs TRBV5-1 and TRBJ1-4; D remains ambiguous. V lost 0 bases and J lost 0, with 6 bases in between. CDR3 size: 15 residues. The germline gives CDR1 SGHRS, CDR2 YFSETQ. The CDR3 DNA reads TGCGCCAGCAGCTTGGAAGAGGCAACTAATGAAAAACTGTTTTTT. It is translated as CASSLEEATNEKLFF.

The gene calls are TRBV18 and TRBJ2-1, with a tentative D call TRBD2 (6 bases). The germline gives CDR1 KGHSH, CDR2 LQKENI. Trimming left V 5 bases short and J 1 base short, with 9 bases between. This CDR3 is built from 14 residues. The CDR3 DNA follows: TGTGCCAGCTCAAATAGCGGATCCTACAATGAGCAGTTCTTC. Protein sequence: CASSNSGSYNEQFF.

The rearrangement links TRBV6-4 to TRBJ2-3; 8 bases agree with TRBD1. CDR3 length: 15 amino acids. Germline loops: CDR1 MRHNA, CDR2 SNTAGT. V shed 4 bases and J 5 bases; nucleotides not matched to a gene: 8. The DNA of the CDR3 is TGTGCCAGCAGTGCCTCAGGGGGCGCGGGAGATACGCAGTATTTT. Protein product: CASSASGGAGDTQYF.

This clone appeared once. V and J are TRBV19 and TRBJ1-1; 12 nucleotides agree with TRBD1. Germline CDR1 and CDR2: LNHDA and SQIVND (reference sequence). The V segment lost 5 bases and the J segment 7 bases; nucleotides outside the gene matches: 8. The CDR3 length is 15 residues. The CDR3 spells CASSRDRGLGNEAFF. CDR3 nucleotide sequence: TGTGCCAGTAGTCGGGACAGGGGGCTTGGGAATGAAGCTTTCTTT.

The CDR3 loop reads CASSQLGTAEKFF. CDR3 DNA sequence: TGTGCCAGCAGCCAACTAGGGACAGCCGAAAAGTTCTTC. The gene calls are TRBV3-1 (or the pseudogene TRBV3-2) and TRBJ2-1; 7 nucleotides agree with TRBD1. The CDR3 covers 13 residues. J lost 14 bases, V lost 2 bases, and 9 bases had no gene match. Germline assignment: CDR1 LGHDT and CDR2 YNNKEL (reference sequence).

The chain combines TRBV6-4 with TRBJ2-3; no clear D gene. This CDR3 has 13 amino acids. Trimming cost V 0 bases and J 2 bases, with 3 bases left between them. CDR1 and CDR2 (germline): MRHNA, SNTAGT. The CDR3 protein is CASSDSLTDTQYF. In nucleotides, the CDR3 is TGTGCCAGCAGTGACTCCCTCACAGATACGCAGTATTTT.

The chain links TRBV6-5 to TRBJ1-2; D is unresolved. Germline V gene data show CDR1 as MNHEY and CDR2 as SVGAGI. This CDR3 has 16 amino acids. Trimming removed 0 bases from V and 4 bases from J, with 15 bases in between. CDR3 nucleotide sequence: TGTGCCAGCAGTTACTCTGCGGTCCAGAATGGCTATGGCTACACCTTC. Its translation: CASSYSAVQNGYGYTF.

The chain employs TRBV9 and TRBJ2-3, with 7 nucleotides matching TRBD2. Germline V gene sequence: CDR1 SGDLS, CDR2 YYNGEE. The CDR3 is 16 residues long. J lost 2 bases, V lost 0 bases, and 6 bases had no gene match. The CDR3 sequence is CASSVVWAGDTDTQYF. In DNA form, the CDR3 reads TGTGCCAGCAGCGTAGTCTGGGCGGGAGACACAGATACGCAGTATTTT. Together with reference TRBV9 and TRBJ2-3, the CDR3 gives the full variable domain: DSGVTQTPKHLITATGQRVTLRCSPRSGDLSVYWYQQSLDQGLQFLIQYYNGEERAKGNILERFSAQQFPDLHSELNLSSLELGDSALYFCASSVVWAGDTDTQYFGPGTRLTVL.

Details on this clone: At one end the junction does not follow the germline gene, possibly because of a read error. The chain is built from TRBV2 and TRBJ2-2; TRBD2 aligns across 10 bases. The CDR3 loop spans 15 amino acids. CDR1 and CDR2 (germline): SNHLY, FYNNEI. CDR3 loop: CASKYTSGNPGELFF. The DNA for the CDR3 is TGTGCCAGCAAGTACACTAGCGGGAACCCCGGGGAGCTGTTTTTT.

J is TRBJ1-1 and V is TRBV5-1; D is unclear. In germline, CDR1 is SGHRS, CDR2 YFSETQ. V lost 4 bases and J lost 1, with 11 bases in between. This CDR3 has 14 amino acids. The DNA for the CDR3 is TGCGCCAGCAGCGTCGCAGTGTCGAACACTGAAGCTTTCTTT. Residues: CASSVAVSNTEAFF.

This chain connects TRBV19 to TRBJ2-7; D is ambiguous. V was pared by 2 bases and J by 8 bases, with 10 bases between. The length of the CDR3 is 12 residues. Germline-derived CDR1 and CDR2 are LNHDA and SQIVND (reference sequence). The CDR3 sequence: CASSINFRQQYF. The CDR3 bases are TGTGCCAGTAGTATAAACTTCCGCCAGCAGTACTTC.

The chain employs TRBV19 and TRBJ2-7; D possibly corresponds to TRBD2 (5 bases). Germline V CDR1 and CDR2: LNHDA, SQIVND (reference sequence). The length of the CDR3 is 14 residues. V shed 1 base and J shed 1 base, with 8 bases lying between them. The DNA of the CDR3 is TGTGCCAGTAGTATAGGAGGGAGATCCTACGAGCAGTACTTC. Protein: CASSIGGRSYEQYF. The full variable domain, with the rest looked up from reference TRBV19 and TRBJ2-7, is DGGITQSPKYLFRKEGQNVTLSCEQNLNHDAMYWYRQDPGQGLRLIYYSQIVNDFQKGDIAEGYSVSREKKESFPLTVTSAQKNPTAFYLCASSIGGRSYEQYFGPGTRLTVT.

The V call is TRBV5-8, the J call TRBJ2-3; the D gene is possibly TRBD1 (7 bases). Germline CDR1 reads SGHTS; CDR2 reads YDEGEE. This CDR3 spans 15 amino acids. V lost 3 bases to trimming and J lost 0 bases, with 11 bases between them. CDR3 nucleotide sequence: TGTGCCAGCAGCTGGGACAGCGGGAGCACAGATACGCAGTATTTT. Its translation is CASSWDSGSTDTQYF.